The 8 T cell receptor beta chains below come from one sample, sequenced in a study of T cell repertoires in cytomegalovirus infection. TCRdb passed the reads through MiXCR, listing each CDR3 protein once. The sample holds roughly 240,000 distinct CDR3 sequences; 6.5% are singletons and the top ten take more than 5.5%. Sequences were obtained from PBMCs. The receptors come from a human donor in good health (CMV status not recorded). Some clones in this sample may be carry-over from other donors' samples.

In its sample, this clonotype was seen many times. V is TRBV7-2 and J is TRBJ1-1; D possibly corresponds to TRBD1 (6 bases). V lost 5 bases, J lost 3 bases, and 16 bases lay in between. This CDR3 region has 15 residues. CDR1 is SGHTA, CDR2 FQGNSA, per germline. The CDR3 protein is CASSKVQGGHTEAFF. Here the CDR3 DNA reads TGTGCCAGCAGCAAGGTACAGGGAGGTCACACTGAAGCTTTCTTT.

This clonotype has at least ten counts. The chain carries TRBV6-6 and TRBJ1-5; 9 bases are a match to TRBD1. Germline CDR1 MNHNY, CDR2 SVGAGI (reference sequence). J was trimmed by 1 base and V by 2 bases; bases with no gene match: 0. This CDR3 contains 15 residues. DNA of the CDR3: TGTGCCAGCAGTTACGGACAGGGGAGCAATCAGCCCCAGCATTTT. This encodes CASSYGQGSNQPQHF.

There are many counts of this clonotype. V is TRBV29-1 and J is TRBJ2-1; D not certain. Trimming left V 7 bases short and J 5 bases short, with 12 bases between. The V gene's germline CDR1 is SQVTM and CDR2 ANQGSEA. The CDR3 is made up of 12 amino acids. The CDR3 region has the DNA TGCAGCGCGACAAATTGGAACAATGAGCAGTTCTTC. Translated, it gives CSATNWNNEQFF.

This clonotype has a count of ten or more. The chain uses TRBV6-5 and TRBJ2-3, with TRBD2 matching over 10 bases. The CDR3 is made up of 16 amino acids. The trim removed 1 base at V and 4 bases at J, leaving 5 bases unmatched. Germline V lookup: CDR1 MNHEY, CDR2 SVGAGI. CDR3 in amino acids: CASSYFGTSGADTQYF. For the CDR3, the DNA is TGTGCCAGCAGTTACTTCGGCACTAGCGGGGCAGATACGCAGTATTTT.

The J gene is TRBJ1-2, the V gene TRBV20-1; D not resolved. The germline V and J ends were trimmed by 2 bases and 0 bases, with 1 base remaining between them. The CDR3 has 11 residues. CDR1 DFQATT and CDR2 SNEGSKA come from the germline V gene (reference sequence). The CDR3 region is CSARSNYGYTF. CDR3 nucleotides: TGCAGTGCTAGATCTAACTATGGCTACACCTTC.

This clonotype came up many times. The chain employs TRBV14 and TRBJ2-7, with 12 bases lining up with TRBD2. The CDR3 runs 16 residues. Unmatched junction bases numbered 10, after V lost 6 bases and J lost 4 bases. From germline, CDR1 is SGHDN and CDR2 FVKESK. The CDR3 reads CASSLFGLAGTYEQYF. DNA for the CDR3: TGTGCCAGCAGTCTTTTTGGACTAGCGGGAACTTACGAGCAGTACTTC.

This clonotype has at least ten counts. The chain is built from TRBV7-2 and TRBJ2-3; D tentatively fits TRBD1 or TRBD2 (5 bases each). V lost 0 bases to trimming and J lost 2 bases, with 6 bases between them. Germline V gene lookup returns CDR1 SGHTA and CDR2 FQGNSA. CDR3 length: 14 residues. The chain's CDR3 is CASSLAGTTDTQYF. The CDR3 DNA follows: TGTGCCAGCAGCTTAGCAGGGACCACAGATACGCAGTATTTT.

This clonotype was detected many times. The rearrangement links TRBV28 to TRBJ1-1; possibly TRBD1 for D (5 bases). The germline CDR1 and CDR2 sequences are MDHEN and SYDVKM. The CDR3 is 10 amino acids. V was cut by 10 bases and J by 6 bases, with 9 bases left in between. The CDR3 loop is CATGRSEAFF. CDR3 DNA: TGTGCCACAGGGAGATCTGAAGCTTTCTTT.